What follows are 26 T cell receptor beta chains derived from one specimen sequenced in a study of chemoradiotherapy in HPV16-positive cancers. The method was immunoSEQ multiplex PCR; TCRdb's version includes in-frame clones alone and lacks a portion of them. The table records some 6,000 clones, around 87% of them present only once. The sample here was tumor tissue, taken from a patient who underwent chemoradiotherapy. The receptors originated from a human donor with HPV-associated anogenital cancer.

This clone appeared a single time. The chain combines TRBV5-6 with TRBJ1-5; TRBD1 matches at 7 bases. Germline V lookup: CDR1 SGHDT, CDR2 YYEEEE. V gave up 0 bases and J gave up 0 bases; unmatched junction bases: 6. CDR3 length: 17 residues. CDR3 sequence reads: CASSLGTGAHSNQPQHF. CDR3 DNA sequence: TGTGCCAGCAGCTTGGGAACAGGGGCACATAGCAATCAGCCCCAGCATTTT.

The J gene is TRBJ2-1, the V gene TRBV9; tentative D call: TRBD2 (6 bases). CDR3 length equals 15 residues. The ends were cut back, 2 bases at V and 6 bases at J, with 15 bases in the middle. CDR1 is SGDLS and CDR2 is YYNGEE in the germline V gene. CDR3 nucleotide sequence: TGTGCCAGCAGCGTCACCGGGACTGGATTCAATGAGCAGTTCTTC. It encodes CASSVTGTGFNEQFF. The entire variable domain, with the rest obtained from reference TRBV9 and TRBJ2-1, is as follows: DSGVTQTPKHLITATGQRVTLRCSPRSGDLSVYWYQQSLDQGLQFLIQYYNGEERAKGNILERFSAQQFPDLHSELNLSSLELGDSALYFCASSVTGTGFNEQFFGPGTRLTVL.

The genes are TRBV5-4 and TRBJ1-6; 8 bases match TRBD1. V lost 0 bases and J lost 6; bases outside the gene matches: 5. The CDR3 consists of 16 residues. Germline V gene data show CDR1 as SGHNT and CDR2 as YYREEE (reference sequence). The CDR3 loop reads CASSLGAGGPNSPLHF. CDR3 DNA: TGTGCCAGCAGCTTGGGGGCAGGGGGCCCTAATTCACCCCTCCACTTT.

The CDR3: CASSLEWNNEQFF. The CDR3 DNA reads as TGTGCCAGCAGCTTGGAATGGAACAATGAGCAGTTCTTC. J is TRBJ2-1 and V is TRBV5-6; no definite D call. Germline loops: CDR1 SGHDT, CDR2 YYEEEE. The V gene lost 0 bases and the J gene lost 5 bases, with 6 bases spanning the gap. The CDR3 is 13 residues long.

The chain uses TRBV9 and TRBJ1-3; the match to TRBD1 covers 9 bases. Germline V CDR1 and CDR2: SGDLS, YYNGEE. The CDR3 covers 19 residues. Trimming at V came to 0 bases and at J to 2 bases, leaving 12 bases not matched to a gene. The chain's CDR3 is CASSVGFFGTGTPGNTIYF. As DNA, the CDR3 is TGTGCCAGCAGCGTAGGTTTTTTTGGGACAGGGACGCCTGGAAACACCATATATTTT.

The chain recombines TRBV6-6 with TRBJ1-1; 7 positions match TRBD1. This CDR3 is 12 amino acids long. Per the germline V gene, CDR1 is MNHNY and CDR2 is SVGAGI (reference sequence). Unmatched junction bases numbered 6, after V lost 7 bases and J lost 7 bases. For the CDR3, the DNA is TGTGCCAGCAAGGGGGCAGCCTTTGAAGCTTTCTTT. Amino acid sequence: CASKGAAFEAFF.

This chain joins TRBV5-1 and TRBJ2-1, with TRBD2 matching 9 bases. V lost 0 bases and J lost 8; bases outside the gene matches: 12. CDR1 is SGHRS and CDR2 is YFSETQ in the germline V gene. CDR3 length: 17 amino acids. This CDR3 reads CASSLVPSGKTVDEQFF. The CDR3 DNA reads as TGCGCCAGCAGCTTGGTCCCTAGCGGGAAAACGGTCGATGAGCAGTTCTTC.

The V call is TRBV28, the J call TRBJ2-7, with TRBD1 matching over 9 bases. The CDR3 totals 15 residues. Germline values: CDR1 MDHEN, CDR2 SYDVKM. After removal of 5 bases from V and 4 bases from J, the junction contained 9 bases not matched to a gene. The CDR3 sequence: CASSTLGQGIYEQYF. For the CDR3, the DNA is TGTGCCAGCAGTACTCTGGGACAGGGCATTTACGAGCAGTACTTC.

The rearrangement joins TRBV9 to TRBJ2-1, with TRBD2 as a possible D gene (5 bases). Trimming took 2 bases from V and 4 from J, leaving 13 bases between them. From germline, CDR1 is SGDLS and CDR2 YYNGEE. The CDR3 spans 15 residues. This CDR3 is CASSVLGTGYNEQFF. The CDR3 DNA follows: TGTGCCAGCAGCGTGCTGGGTACGGGGTACAATGAGCAGTTCTTC. Variable domain in full (rest from reference TRBV9 and TRBJ2-1): DSGVTQTPKHLITATGQRVTLRCSPRSGDLSVYWYQQSLDQGLQFLIQYYNGEERAKGNILERFSAQQFPDLHSELNLSSLELGDSALYFCASSVLGTGYNEQFFGPGTRLTVL.

This clone was detected only once. This chain's CDR3 is CASSLGGVLELFF. CDR3 in DNA: TGTGCCAGCAGCTTAGGGGGAGTTCTAGAACTGTTTTTT. The chain joins TRBV7-9 to TRBJ1-4, with D uncertain. This CDR3 is built from 13 residues. Germline-derived CDR1 and CDR2 are SEHNR and FQNEAQ (reference sequence). V was cut by 1 base and J by 12 bases, with 12 bases left in between.

The chain recombines TRBV2 with TRBJ2-2, with unresolved D. Trimming took off 11 bases at V and 5 bases at J, with 12 bases between the two ends. The germline gives CDR1 SNHLY, CDR2 FYNNEI. The CDR3 is 12 residues long. CDR3 DNA sequence: TGTGCCGAGGCACCTGAAACCGGGGAGCTGTTTTTT. It encodes CAEAPETGELFF. Full variable domain (remainder filled in from reference TRBV2 and TRBJ2-2): EPEVTQTPSHQVTQMGQEVILRCVPISNHLYFYWYRQILGQKVEFLVSFYNNEISEKSEIFDDQFSVERPDGSNFTLKIRSTKLEDSAMYFCAEAPETGELFFGEGSRLTVL.

This clone was observed a handful of times. V usage is TRBV6-5 and J usage is TRBJ1-2, with 8 bases fitting TRBD1. Trimming cost V 7 bases and J 7 bases; bases outside gene matches: 11. This CDR3 has 14 residues. Germline CDR1 is MNHEY and CDR2 is SVGAGI. CDR3: CASTKRQGAGGYTF. The CDR3 DNA reads TGTGCCAGCACCAAACGCCAGGGGGCGGGTGGCTACACCTTC.

The table lists this clone with a count of one. V and J are TRBV7-6 and TRBJ1-4, with unresolved D. With 1 base removed from V and 7 bases from J, the gap between germline ends came to 10 bases. From germline, CDR1 is SGHVS and CDR2 FNYEAQ. The CDR3 sequence is 14 residues long. The CDR3 spells CASSLEPGPEKLFF. The CDR3 DNA reads TGTGCCAGCAGCTTAGAGCCAGGACCTGAAAAACTGTTTTTT.

This clone was detected a few times. The genes are TRBV13 and TRBJ1-4; D is possibly TRBD1 (5 bases). The CDR3 sequence is 16 residues long. Trimming took 5 bases from V and 5 from J, leaving 18 bases between them. Germline V gene data show CDR1 as PRHDT and CDR2 as FYEKMQ (reference sequence). Here the CDR3 DNA reads TGTGCCAGCAGCCCCTATAGGGGACCGCGGAATGAAAAACTGTTTTTT. It specifies CASSPYRGPRNEKLFF.

The chain has TRBV30 and TRBJ2-5, with 7 bases lining up with TRBD2. The CDR3 sequence is 14 residues long. The germline V gene has CDR1 GTSNPN and CDR2 SVGIG (reference sequence). After removal of 2 bases from V and 2 bases from J, the junction contained 5 bases not matched to a gene. Here the CDR3 reads CAWSPGGLQETQYF. CDR3 nucleotides: TGTGCCTGGAGTCCGGGGGGACTACAAGAGACCCAGTACTTC.

This clone was seen more than once but under ten times. The chain joins TRBV5-1 to TRBJ2-2; perhaps TRBD1 as D (5 bases). The germline V gene encodes CDR1 SGHRS and CDR2 YFSETQ. The CDR3 contains 13 residues. V lost 3 bases to trimming and J lost 8 bases, with 11 bases between them. The CDR3 region is CASSWGTSGELFF. The CDR3, as DNA: TGCGCCAGCAGCTGGGGCACCTCGGGGGAGCTGTTTTTT.

The chain combines TRBV30 with TRBJ1-4, with a weak D call TRBD1 (6 bases). The CDR3 consists of 13 residues. Looked up from germline, CDR1 is GTSNPN and CDR2 is SVGIG (reference sequence). The V gene lost 8 bases and the J gene lost 5 bases, with 15 bases spanning the gap. CDR3 DNA sequence: TGTGCCGGCTTACAGGGATTCAATGAAAAACTGTTTTTT. Protein product: CAGLQGFNEKLFF. The whole variable domain, filled in from reference TRBV30 and TRBJ1-4, reads SQTIHQWPATLVQPVGSPLSLECTVEGTSNPNLYWYRQAAGRGLQLLFYSVGIGQISSEVPQNLSASRPQDRQFILSSKKLLLSDSGFYLCAGLQGFNEKLFFGSGTQLSVL.

The chain is built from TRBV18 and TRBJ1-5; a weak D match, TRBD1 (5 bases). V lost 5 bases and J lost 7, with 12 bases in between. The CDR3 consists of 13 residues. Germline V gives CDR1 KGHSH, CDR2 LQKENI. CDR3 sequence (DNA): TGTGCCAGCTCAGCGGACATCCAACAGCCCCAGCATTTT. It yields the protein CASSADIQQPQHF.

J is TRBJ2-5 and V is TRBV7-9; no definite D call. V was shortened by 1 base and J by 5 bases, with 11 bases between the two germline ends. CDR3 size: 14 residues. Per the germline V gene, CDR1 is SEHNR and CDR2 is FQNEAQ (reference sequence). CDR3 sequence reads: CASSLDPLRETQYF. Written as DNA, the CDR3 is TGTGCCAGCAGCTTAGATCCTTTACGGGAGACCCAGTACTTC.

V gene TRBV4-1 combines with J gene TRBJ2-2; the match to TRBD1 covers 10 bases. Per the germline V gene, CDR1 is MGHRA and CDR2 is YSYEKL. Unmatched junction bases numbered 7, after V lost 4 bases and J lost 5 bases. The CDR3 covers 16 residues. The CDR3 loop reads CASSRGTGVSTGELFF. The CDR3 coding sequence is TGCGCCAGCAGCCGAGGGACAGGGGTCTCGACCGGGGAGCTGTTTTTT.

Remarks on this clone: The junction departs from the called germline gene at one end, perhaps through a read error. The V gene is TRBV19, the J gene TRBJ1-5; unclear D gene. Germline CDR1 LNHDA, CDR2 SQIVND (reference sequence). This CDR3 has 13 residues. The DNA for the CDR3 is TGTGTCAGTAGTATTTATGGGGATCAGCCCCAGCATTTT. The encoded protein is CVSSIYGDQPQHF.

The chain uses TRBV7-9 and TRBJ2-5; D perhaps matches TRBD2 (5 bases). In germline, CDR1 is SEHNR, CDR2 FQNEAQ (reference sequence). CDR3 length equals 14 residues. The V end was cut by 1 base, the J end by 3 bases, with 9 bases between. CDR3 bases: TGTGCCAGCAGCTTAGGAGGGCTTAAAGAGACCCAGTACTTC. It is translated as CASSLGGLKETQYF.

The V gene is TRBV14, the J gene TRBJ1-5; TRBD1 matches at 7 bases. With 0 bases clipped from V and 0 bases from J, the junction kept 5 bases outside the gene matches. The CDR3 extends over 17 amino acids. Germline V gene sequence: CDR1 SGHDN, CDR2 FVKESK. The CDR3 DNA reads TGTGCCAGCAGCCAAGATCAGGGGGATTATAGCAATCAGCCCCAGCATTTT. It yields the protein CASSQDQGDYSNQPQHF. The variable domain in full, with the rest retrieved from reference TRBV14 and TRBJ1-5, is EAGVTQFPSHSVIEKGQTVTLRCDPISGHDNLYWYRRVMGKEIKFLLHFVKESKQDESGMPNNRFLAERTGGTYSTLKVQPAELEDSGVYFCASSQDQGDYSNQPQHFGDGTRLSIL.

This chain joins TRBV12-5 and TRBJ1-1; TRBD1 agrees at 7 bases. The CDR3 length is 15 residues. Germline CDR1 and CDR2: LGHNT and FRNRAP. After removal of 6 bases from V and 6 bases from J, the junction contained 13 bases not matched to a gene. CDR3 DNA: TGTGCTAGTGGCCTCAGGGGGGTACTTAGCTCTGAAGCTTTCTTT. Protein product: CASGLRGVLSSEAFF.

The chain joins TRBV19 to TRBJ1-5; D is ambiguous. The CDR3 length is 15 residues. Trimming took off 5 bases at V and 0 bases at J, with 11 bases between the two ends. Germline CDR1 and CDR2: LNHDA and SQIVND (reference sequence). The CDR3 reads CASSWAVGSNQPQHF. CDR3 nucleotides: TGTGCCAGTAGTTGGGCAGTAGGTAGCAATCAGCCCCAGCATTTT. The full variable domain, rest sourced from reference TRBV19 and TRBJ1-5, is DGGITQSPKYLFRKEGQNVTLSCEQNLNHDAMYWYRQDPGQGLRLIYYSQIVNDFQKGDIAEGYSVSREKKESFPLTVTSAQKNPTAFYLCASSWAVGSNQPQHFGDGTRLSIL.

The rearrangement joins TRBV30 to TRBJ1-4; D uncertain. There are 15 residues in the CDR3. V was cut by 2 bases and J by 11 bases, with 21 bases left in between. Looked up from germline, CDR1 is GTSNPN and CDR2 is SVGIG (reference sequence). The CDR3 spells CAWSRRETPVGKLFF. CDR3 DNA: TGTGCCTGGAGTCGAAGGGAGACGCCCGTGGGGAAACTGTTTTTT.